The 10 T cell receptor beta chains presented below share a single source sample, sequenced in a study of shared clonotypes between healthy human individuals. Only in-frame clones appear in the TCRdb table, and some are missing; sequencing was by immunoSEQ multiplex PCR. The table includes around 2.1 million clones, approximately 95% detected once. Material: naive CD4+ T cells sorted from blood. Subset specified: CD45RA+ positively selected. The source of these receptors is a man between 18 and 29 years old in good health.

The V and J genes are TRBV15 and TRBJ2-1; TRBD2 aligns across 10 bases. Germline assignment: CDR1 LNHNV and CDR2 YYDKDF (reference sequence). This CDR3 is 16 amino acids long. Trimming cost V 2 bases and J 9 bases; bases outside gene matches: 10. The CDR3 DNA is TGTGCCACCAGCAGAACCGGACTAGCGGAGGGGGGTGAGCAGTTCTTC. Translating gives CATSRTGLAEGGEQFF.

About this clone itself: At the DNA level, this CDR3 is encoded by other sequences in the same sample as well. The V call is TRBV5-1, the J call TRBJ2-5, with unresolved D. The CDR3 extends over 11 amino acids. Looked up from germline, CDR1 is SGHRS and CDR2 is YFSETQ. Trimming cost V 1 base and J 5 bases, with 3 bases left between them. The CDR3 bases are TGCGCCAGCAGCTTGCGGGAGACCCAGTACTTC. It specifies CASSLRETQYF.

The chain combines TRBV29-1 with TRBJ1-2; TRBD1 agrees at 8 bases. Germline V lookup: CDR1 SQVTM, CDR2 ANQGSEA. The CDR3 totals 13 residues. J lost 4 bases, V lost 4 bases, and 5 bases had no gene match. CDR3 residues: CSVGDRGAYGYTF. In DNA form, the CDR3 reads TGCAGCGTTGGTGACAGGGGAGCCTATGGCTACACCTTC. The whole variable domain, filled in from reference TRBV29-1 and TRBJ1-2, reads SAVISQKPSRDICQRGTSLTIQCQVDSQVTMMFWYRQQPGQSLTLIATANQGSEATYESGFVIDKFPISRPNLTFSTLTVSNMSPEDSSIYLCSVGDRGAYGYTFGSGTRLTVV.

The chain is built from TRBV27 and TRBJ2-1, with 14 nucleotides matching TRBD2. V was pared by 6 bases and J by 7 bases, with 5 bases of the junction left unmatched. Germline-derived CDR1 and CDR2 are MNHEY and SMNVEV (reference sequence). The CDR3 loop spans 15 amino acids. The CDR3 is CASRYGTSGSNEQFF. The CDR3 DNA follows: TGTGCCAGCAGATACGGGACTAGCGGGAGTAATGAGCAGTTCTTC.

This rearrangement joins TRBV11-2 to TRBJ2-7; D unresolved. Trimming stripped 4 bases from V and 5 bases from J, with 12 bases between. Germline V CDR1 and CDR2: SGHAT, FQNNGV. The CDR3 extends over 13 amino acids. CDR3 sequence: CASSSNKGHEQYF. The CDR3 bases are TGTGCCAGCAGCTCAAATAAGGGCCACGAGCAGTACTTC.

The chain carries TRBV6-5 and TRBJ2-5; 8 nucleotides align to TRBD1. The CDR3 loop spans 15 amino acids. Germline V gene data show CDR1 as MNHEY and CDR2 as SVGAGI. V lost 9 bases and J lost 4; bases outside the gene matches: 13. As DNA, the CDR3 is TGTGCCAGTACAGGCTGGACAGGGTACAGAGAGACCCAGTACTTC. Its translation: CASTGWTGYRETQYF.

This chain connects TRBV6-6 to TRBJ2-7, with 7 nucleotides matching TRBD2. Germline loops: CDR1 MNHNY, CDR2 SVGAGI (reference sequence). Losses at the gene ends were 5 bases for V and 0 bases for J; bases not matched to a gene: 7. The CDR3 is 15 residues long. Here the CDR3 DNA reads TGTGCCAGCAGTGCGACTAGCCGAAACTCCTACGAGCAGTACTTC. This encodes CASSATSRNSYEQYF.

This clone was counted once. V usage is TRBV29-1 and J usage is TRBJ1-3; D gene ambiguous. The CDR3 contains 13 residues. V dropped 6 bases and J dropped 0 bases, with 9 bases sitting between them. Per the germline V gene, CDR1 is SQVTM and CDR2 is ANQGSEA. The CDR3 DNA follows: TGCAGCGTAAGTCCCGACTCTGGAAACACCATATATTTT. Protein: CSVSPDSGNTIYF. Filled out from reference TRBV29-1 and TRBJ1-3, the complete variable domain reads SAVISQKPSRDICQRGTSLTIQCQVDSQVTMMFWYRQQPGQSLTLIATANQGSEATYESGFVIDKFPISRPNLTFSTLTVSNMSPEDSSIYLCSVSPDSGNTIYFGEGSWLTVV.

The chain joins TRBV5-1 to TRBJ2-1; the match to TRBD2 covers 8 bases. V dropped 0 bases and J dropped 3; count of bases not matched to a gene: 2. CDR3 length equals 15 residues. The germline CDR1 and CDR2 sequences are SGHRS and YFSETQ. The CDR3 spells CASSLGAGDYNEQFF. CDR3 in DNA: TGCGCCAGCAGCTTGGGAGCGGGAGACTACAATGAGCAGTTCTTC.

The CDR3 DNA sequence: TGCGCCAGCAGCCAAGGGGGGGACAGGGATTATTACGAGCAGTACTTC. Protein: CASSQGGDRDYYEQYF. The V gene is TRBV4-3, the J gene TRBJ2-7, with 9 positions matching TRBD1. The germline CDR1 and CDR2 sequences are LGHNA and YSLEER. The J segment lost 4 bases and the V segment lost 1 base, leaving 8 bases of the junction unmatched. The CDR3 sequence is 16 residues long.